The source of this T cell receptor (beta chain) is a study of blood T cells in healthy people across ages. The CDR3 consists of 15 residues. Germline V gene data show CDR1 as SGHRS and CDR2 as YFSETQ. Trimming took 6 bases from V and 5 from J; bases not matched to a gene: 9. Points on this clonotype: Its antigen is not known.

Primers used in a second PCR of roughly 7 to 11 cycles were a sample-barcoded 5' primer and a J-beta primer mix. The template-switch adaptor was a 5' adaptor with 12 random nucleotides. It tagged each cDNA molecule. TCRdb reprocessed the 5' RACE reads with MiXCR, giving one entry per CDR3 protein. The sample has 1.6 million or so distinct CDR3 sequences, roughly 32% seen once. Findings of the study overall: In older individuals, TCR beta diversity per million T cells was lower, falling roughly linearly with age. Total diversity from one million sequenced T cells was likely underestimated. Changes in expanded clonotypes were possibly confounded, as the CMV status of donors was unknown.

The chain couples TRBV5-1 to TRBJ2-3; TRBD1 matches at 10 bases. Sequenced: blood. The sequence derives from a woman aged 30 to 39 in good health. The CDR3 reads CASIRGQGVKDTQYF. The CDR3, as DNA: TGCGCCAGCATCCGTGGACAGGGGGTAAAAGATACGCAGTATTTT.